One sample yielded the 9 T cell receptor beta chains listed below, sequenced in a study of T cell responses to AZD1222 COVID-19 vaccine. Measured with immunoSEQ multiplex PCR; TCRdb has only the in-frame clones, and not every one. The table has roughly 84,000 clones, roughly 87% seen once; the top ten hold 11%. The material sequenced was peripheral blood, taken 28 days after the second AZD1222 dose. The receptors stem from an adult who received the AZD1222 COVID-19 vaccine.

The rearrangement uses TRBV5-6 and TRBJ2-1, with 14 bases identical to TRBD2. V lost 3 bases and J lost 0; bases outside the gene matches: 8. The CDR3 extends over 19 amino acids. Looked up from germline, CDR1 is SGHDT and CDR2 is YYEEEE. The CDR3 region has the DNA TGTGCCAGCAGCTCATGGACTAGCGGGGGGACTCACTCCTACAATGAGCAGTTCTTC. Translating gives CASSSWTSGGTHSYNEQFF.

This clone was counted once. CDR3 sequence: CASSLLGHSYEQYF. Here the CDR3 DNA reads TGTGCCAGCAGTTTATTGGGACATAGCTACGAGCAGTACTTC. V gene TRBV27 combines with J gene TRBJ2-7; weak D call: TRBD1 (6 bases). Germline CDR1 MNHEY, CDR2 SMNVEV (reference sequence). The V end lost 1 base, the J end lost 3 bases, and 10 bases lay between the germline ends. CDR3 length: 14 amino acids.

This clone has only one observation. The chain recombines TRBV4-1 with TRBJ1-2, with 10 positions matching TRBD1. This CDR3 contains 17 residues. Trimming took 4 bases from V and 1 from J; bases not matched to a gene: 9. Germline V gene sequence: CDR1 MGHRA, CDR2 YSYEKL. CDR3 amino acids: CASSPNTGQGGNYGYTF. The CDR3 nucleotides are TGCGCCAGCAGCCCCAATACCGGACAGGGGGGTAACTATGGCTACACCTTC.

This rearrangement joins TRBV27 to TRBJ1-4, with a weak D call TRBD1 (5 bases). The CDR3 is made up of 16 amino acids. Germline V gene lookup returns CDR1 MNHEY and CDR2 SMNVEV (reference sequence). V shed 0 bases and J shed 7 bases, with 15 bases lying between them. The CDR3 bases are TGTGCCAGCAGTTTATCGGGACGGGCTATGGGTGAAAAACTGTTTTTT. Translating it yields CASSLSGRAMGEKLFF.

This chain joins TRBV18 and TRBJ2-7; possibly TRBD1 for D (6 bases). V was trimmed by 1 base and J by 4 bases, leaving 17 bases between them. This CDR3 has 16 residues. Germline lookup yields CDR1 KGHSH and CDR2 LQKENI. The CDR3: CASSPLSRTDPYEQYF. The CDR3 DNA sequence: TGTGCCAGCTCACCACTTTCCAGGACAGACCCGTACGAGCAGTACTTC. Full variable domain (missing parts from reference TRBV18 and TRBJ2-7): NAGVMQNPRHLVRRRGQEARLRCSPMKGHSHVYWYRQLPEEGLKFMVYLQKENIIDESGMPKERFSAEFPKEGPSILRIQQVVRGDSAAYFCASSPLSRTDPYEQYFGPGTRLTVT.

The chain recombines TRBV9 with TRBJ2-7; no clear D gene. The germline gives CDR1 SGDLS, CDR2 YYNGEE. The CDR3 is made up of 14 amino acids. V lost 0 bases and J lost 3, with 10 bases in between. The CDR3 reads CASSVGVPYYEQYF. The DNA for the CDR3 is TGTGCCAGCAGCGTAGGGGTTCCGTACTACGAGCAGTACTTC.

The chain couples TRBV5-8 to TRBJ2-1; 7 bases are a match to TRBD1. V was pared by 5 bases and J by 4 bases, with 3 bases of the junction left unmatched. Germline V gives CDR1 SGHTS, CDR2 YDEGEE. The length of the CDR3 is 13 residues. DNA for the CDR3: TGTGCCAGCAGGGGGACAGTTTACAATGAGCAGTTCTTC. Amino acids: CASRGTVYNEQFF.

CDR3 protein: CASTYTHGTGGGGYTF. The DNA for the CDR3 is TGTGCCAGTACCTACACCCATGGGACAGGGGGCGGTGGCTACACCTTC. This chain joins TRBV19 and TRBJ1-2; 12 nucleotides align to TRBD1. There are 16 residues in the CDR3. The germline V gene encodes CDR1 LNHDA and CDR2 SQIVND (reference sequence). Trimming at V came to 7 bases and at J to 7 bases, leaving 13 bases not matched to a gene. Complete variable domain (other parts from reference TRBV19 and TRBJ1-2): DGGITQSPKYLFRKEGQNVTLSCEQNLNHDAMYWYRQDPGQGLRLIYYSQIVNDFQKGDIAEGYSVSREKKESFPLTVTSAQKNPTAFYLCASTYTHGTGGGGYTFGSGTRLTVV.

Here the CDR3 DNA reads TGTGCCAGCAGCCGGACACCTAGGAACACCGGGGAGCTGTTTTTT. Its protein product is CASSRTPRNTGELFF. J is TRBJ2-2 and V is TRBV2; tentatively, D is TRBD1 (5 bases). Germline V CDR1 and CDR2: SNHLY, FYNNEI. With 6 bases removed from V and 1 base from J, the gap between germline ends came to 12 bases. The CDR3 consists of 15 residues.